A single sample is the source of the 9 T cell receptor beta chains below, sequenced in a study of metastatic and nonmetastatic thyroid tumors. TCRdb reprocessed the PCR reads using MiXCR. This sample has roughly 10,000 clones, with roughly a fifth found just once. Thyroid surgery was performed in patients who had received no treatment beforehand. Sequences were obtained from adjacent normal tissue. These receptors were collected from a female donor with papillary thyroid cancer or a benign thyroid nodule (not recorded which). Some clones in this sample may be carry-over from other donors' samples.

This clone was counted ten times or more. The chain links TRBV7-2 to TRBJ2-2; 8 bases line up with TRBD2. CDR1 and CDR2 (germline): SGHTA, FQGNSA. V lost 3 bases and J lost 1; bases outside the gene matches: 1. The CDR3 has 15 amino acids. CDR3 nucleotide sequence: TGTGCCAGCAGCTTTACTAGCGGGAACACCGGGGAGCTGTTTTTT. Its translation is CASSFTSGNTGELFF.

This clone was observed many times. The chain recombines TRBV27 with TRBJ1-5; unclear D gene. V lost 5 bases and J 0 bases, leaving 14 bases between the germline ends. There are 16 residues in the CDR3. Per germline, CDR1 MNHEY and CDR2 SMNVEV (reference sequence). The CDR3 protein is CASSVTATYSNQPQHF. In nucleotides, the CDR3 is TGTGCCAGCAGTGTGACGGCAACTTATAGCAATCAGCCCCAGCATTTT.

By share, this clone ranks as medium-sized (0.01 to 0.1%). V is TRBV6-4 and J is TRBJ1-4; D is perhaps TRBD1 (5 bases). V lost 6 bases to trimming and J lost 8 bases, with 19 bases between them. There are 15 residues in the CDR3. Germline V lookup: CDR1 MRHNA, CDR2 SNTAGT. In nucleotides, the CDR3 is TGTGCCAGCAGCAAAGGGACCAGGGTGGGAGAAAAACTGTTTTTT. It specifies CASSKGTRVGEKLFF.

This clone was detected a few times. One end of the junction fails to match germline, which may point to a read error. The chain joins TRBV7-3 to TRBJ1-1; TRBD1 might be the D (5 bases). This CDR3 has 15 residues. CDR1 is SGHTA, CDR2 FQGTGA, per germline. CDR3: CASSLNGRENTEALF. The CDR3 DNA is TGTGCCAGCAGCTTAAACGGCAGGGAGAACACTGAAGCTTTATTT.

This clone is termed large. The chain combines TRBV6-1 with TRBJ2-1; D remains ambiguous. In germline, CDR1 is MNHNS, CDR2 SASEGT. V was shortened by 2 bases and J by 2 bases, with 10 bases between the two germline ends. The CDR3 totals 15 residues. The CDR3 reads CASSEWRNAYNEQFF. CDR3 nucleotide sequence: TGTGCCAGCAGTGAATGGCGTAACGCCTACAATGAGCAGTTCTTC.

This clone was found many times. The CDR3 loop is CASSGPRGGARDTQYF. The CDR3 coding sequence is TGTGCCAGCAGCGGCCCACGGGGGGGGGCGCGGGATACGCAGTATTTT. The J gene is TRBJ2-3, the V gene TRBV7-9, with 8 bases aligning to TRBD2. Germline V gene sequence: CDR1 SEHNR, CDR2 FQNEAQ (reference sequence). This CDR3 region has 16 residues. The trim removed 5 bases at V and 6 bases at J, leaving 13 bases unmatched.

This clone was picked up many times. The V call is TRBV10-3, the J call TRBJ2-1; D is possibly TRBD2 (6 bases). The CDR3 extends over 13 amino acids. Germline lookup yields CDR1 ENHRY and CDR2 SYGVKD. V was pared by 6 bases and J by 6 bases, with 12 bases between. As DNA, the CDR3 is TGTGCCATCAGGGGGGACTGGGGCAATGAGCAGTTCTTC. Its translation is CAIRGDWGNEQFF.

Note on this clone: This may stem from a read error, because a much larger clone lies one nucleotide away. This CDR3 is CASSSGLTSSYQQYF. The CDR3 coding sequence is TGCGCCAGCAGCTCGGGACTGACGAGCTCCTACCAGCAGTACTTC. The chain recombines TRBV5-1 with TRBJ2-7; a possible D gene is TRBD2 (6 bases). Germline V gives CDR1 SGHRS, CDR2 YFSETQ. This CDR3 has 15 amino acids. The whole variable domain, remainder taken from reference TRBV5-1 and TRBJ2-7, is KAGVTQTPRYLIKTRGQQVTLSCSPISGHRSVSWYQQTPGQGLQFLFEYFSETQRNKGNFPGRFSGRQFSNSRSEMNVSTLELGDSALYLCASSSGLTSSYQQYFGPGTRLTVT.

Concerning this clone: One end of the junction fails to match germline, which may point to a read error. The rearrangement links TRBV19 to TRBJ2-5; 7 bases match TRBD2. The germline V gene encodes CDR1 LNHDA and CDR2 SQIVND (reference sequence). CDR3 length: 16 residues. CDR3 in amino acids: CASSIGLAVPQDTQYF. Written as DNA, the CDR3 is TGTGCCAGTAGTATTGGTCTAGCGGTGCCCCAAGATACCCAGTACTTC.